The entry below describes one TCR beta chain. Its specificity is not known. The CDR3 spans 15 residues. V lost 2 bases and J lost 6, with 17 bases in between. Germline CDR1 and CDR2: MNHNS and SASEGT. These data are taken from a study of T cell responses to AZD1222 COVID-19 vaccine. Study-wide results and caveats: No day 14 peak samples; only post-peak repertoires were characterized.

Profiling relied on immunoSEQ multiplex PCR, and the TCRdb table lists in-frame clones only, not all of them. In the table there are about 100,000 clones, around 87% of which are singletons. The TCR comes from an adult in good health. Source: peripheral blood, taken on day 0 of MenACWY control vaccination. V and J are TRBV6-1 and TRBJ2-7, with D perhaps TRBD1 (5 bases). CDR3 in amino acids: CASSEPRRGTGEQYF. The CDR3 nucleotides are TGTGCCAGCAGTGAACCGAGAAGAGGTACAGGCGAGCAGTACTTC.